The T cell receptor beta chain under discussion was sequenced for a study of T cell changes during pregnancy in multiple sclerosis. Clones were sequenced by immunoSEQ multiplex PCR, and TCRdb holds only the in-frame ones, with some missing. The sample holds tens of thousands of clones, about 93% seen once. Deletions cut 2 bases from V and 6 bases from J, with 16 bases between. CDR3 length: 15 amino acids. Germline V gives CDR1 MNHNS, CDR2 SASEGT. This TCR was recovered from a female donor with multiple sclerosis, enrolled in a pregnancy study. The sample in question was CD8+ T cells from peripheral blood mononuclear cells, obtained in the third trimester of pregnancy. V usage is TRBV6-1 and J usage is TRBJ1-2, with D perhaps TRBD1 (6 bases). The CDR3 here is CASSEPRQDWNGYTF. The CDR3 coding sequence is TGTGCCAGCAGTGAACCCCGACAGGACTGGAATGGCTACACCTTC.